This T cell receptor beta chain was recorded in a study of T-cell reconstitution after alpha-beta-depleted transplantation in children. Looked up from germline, CDR1 is KGHDR and CDR2 is SFDVKD. CDR3 length: 17 amino acids. The V end lost 0 bases, the J end lost 1 base, and 11 bases lay between the germline ends. As it was prepared, the TCRbeta library received unique molecular identifiers. TCRdb used MiXCR to reprocess the PCR reads, holding one entry per CDR3 protein. The repertoire holds over 4,500 distinct CDR3 sequences, with roughly 26% as singletons. Material: PBMCs, mostly from graft donor cells, obtained 60 days after TCRalphabeta/CD19-depleted stem cell transplant. The source of this sequence is a male patient aged 2-15 years who had a stem cell transplant for acute lymphoblastic leukemia, so the T cells may come from the graft donor. The V call is TRBV24-1, the J call TRBJ2-2, with D perhaps matching TRBD1 or TRBD2 (5 bases each). The CDR3 region has the DNA TGTGCCACCAGTGATTTGCTAGGGACCCAGAACACCGGGGAGCTGTTTTTT. Its protein product is CATSDLLGTQNTGELFF.